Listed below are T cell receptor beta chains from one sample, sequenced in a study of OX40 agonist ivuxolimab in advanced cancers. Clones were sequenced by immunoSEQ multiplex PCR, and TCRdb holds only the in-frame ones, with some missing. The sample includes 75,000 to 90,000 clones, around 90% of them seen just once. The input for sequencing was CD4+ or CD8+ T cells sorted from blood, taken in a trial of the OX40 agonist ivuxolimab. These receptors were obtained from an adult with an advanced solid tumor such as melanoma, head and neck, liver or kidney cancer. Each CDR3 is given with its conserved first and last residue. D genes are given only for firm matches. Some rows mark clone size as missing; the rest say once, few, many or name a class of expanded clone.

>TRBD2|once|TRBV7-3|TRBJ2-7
TGTGCCAGCAGCCCTCCCGGGGGGGTTGAGCAGTACTTC
CASSPPGGVEQYF
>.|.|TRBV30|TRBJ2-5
TGTGCCTGGAGAAACGGGGGCCCCCAGTACTTC
CAWRNGGPQYF
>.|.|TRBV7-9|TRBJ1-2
TGTGCCAGCAGCGAACATGGGGGCGACTATGGCTACACCTTC
CASSEHGGDYGYTF
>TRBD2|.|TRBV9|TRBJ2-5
TGTGCCAGCAGCGTAGAGGCCGGACTAGCGGAAGAGACCCAGTACTTC
CASSVEAGLAEETQYF
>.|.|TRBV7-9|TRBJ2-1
TGTGCCAGCAGCTTAGAAAGGGGAAGGTGGGGGGAGCAGTTCTTC
CASSLERGRWGEQFF
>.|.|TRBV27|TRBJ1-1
TGTGCCAGCAGTGGCCGGGGGAAGGGCACTGAAGCTTTCTTT
CASSGRGKGTEAFF
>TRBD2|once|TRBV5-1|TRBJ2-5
TGCGCCAGCAGCTTTGGACTAGCGGGGGGGCAAGAGACCCAGTACTTC
CASSFGLAGGQETQYF
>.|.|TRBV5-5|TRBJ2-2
TGTGCCAGCAGCTTAGGGGGCGGGGAGCTGTTTTTT
CASSLGGGELFF
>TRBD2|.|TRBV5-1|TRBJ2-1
TGCGCCAGCAGCACCGGGACTAGCGCCTACAATGAACAGTTCTTC
CASSTGTSAYNEQFF
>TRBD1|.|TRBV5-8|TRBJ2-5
TGTGCCAGCAGCCGACAGGGCTGGGGTAGGACCCAGTACTTC
CASSRQGWGRTQYF
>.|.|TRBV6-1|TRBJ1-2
TGTGCCAGCAGTGAAGCTAGGCAGGCGCCTCATGGCTACACCTTC
CASSEARQAPHGYTF
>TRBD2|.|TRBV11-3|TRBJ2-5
TGTGCCAGCAGCCCCGGGACTAGCGGTCAAGAGACCCAGTACTTC
CASSPGTSGQETQYF
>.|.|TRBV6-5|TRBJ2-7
TGTGCCAGCAGAGAGACTAGACTTAGGGGCGAGCAGTACTTC
CASRETRLRGEQYF
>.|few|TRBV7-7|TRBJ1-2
TGTGCTAGCAGCTCCAAACGGAGACACAAAAGCTGTGGCTACACCTTC
CASSSKRRHKSCGYTF
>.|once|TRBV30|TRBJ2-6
TGTGCCTGGGGGACATCTGGGGCCAACGTCCTGACTTTC
CAWGTSGANVLTF
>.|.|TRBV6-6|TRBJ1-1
TGTGCCACCGGACCGAACACTGAAGCTTTCTTT
CATGPNTEAFF
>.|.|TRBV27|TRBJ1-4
TGTGCCAGCAGGGCGGGTGCAACTAATGAAAAACTGTTTTTT
CASRAGATNEKLFF
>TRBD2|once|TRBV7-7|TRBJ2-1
TGTGCTAGCAGCTCCGGACTAGCGGGAGTAGAAAGGGAGCAGTTCTTC
CASSSGLAGVEREQFF
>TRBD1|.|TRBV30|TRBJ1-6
TGTGCCTGGAGTTGGGACAGGGGGCACAATTCACCCCTCCACTTT
CAWSWDRGHNSPLHF
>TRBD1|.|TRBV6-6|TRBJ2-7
TGTGCCAGCAGTTTTGACAGGGGGGTCTCCGAGCAGTACTTC
CASSFDRGVSEQYF
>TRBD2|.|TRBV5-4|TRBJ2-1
TGTGCCAGCACCCCGTCGGTAGCGGGAGCGTTCAATGAGCAGTTCTTC
CASTPSVAGAFNEQFF
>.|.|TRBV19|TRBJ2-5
TGTGCCAGTAGTACCCAGGTCCGGGAGACCCAGTACTTC
CASSTQVRETQYF
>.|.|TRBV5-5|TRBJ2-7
TGTGCCAGCAGCTGGACCCCGGGGCAATCCTACGAGCAGTACTTC
CASSWTPGQSYEQYF
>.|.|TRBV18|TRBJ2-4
TGTGCCAGCTCACCTGGGTCTACGGCCAAAAACATTCAGTACTTC
CASSPGSTAKNIQYF
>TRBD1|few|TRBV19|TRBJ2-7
TGTGCCACATCATCGACAGGGTACGAGCAGTACTTC
CATSSTGYEQYF
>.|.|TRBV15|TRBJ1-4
TGTGCCACCAGCAGGGGGGTACCCAATGAAAAACTGTTTTTT
CATSRGVPNEKLFF
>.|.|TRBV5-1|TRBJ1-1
TGCGCCAGCAAAGAGCAGGGTTGGACTGAAGCTTTCTTT
CASKEQGWTEAFF
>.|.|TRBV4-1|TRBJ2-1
TGCGCCAGCAGCCAAGATTCAGCTTACAATGAGCAGTTCTTC
CASSQDSAYNEQFF
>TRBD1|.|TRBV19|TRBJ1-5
TGTGCCACCCAACCGGACAGGGCCTTAAATCAGCCCCAGCATTTT
CATQPDRALNQPQHF
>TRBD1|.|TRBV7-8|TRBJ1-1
TGTGCCAGCAGCCTAATGGGACAGGGAATGAACACTGAAGCTTTCTTT
CASSLMGQGMNTEAFF
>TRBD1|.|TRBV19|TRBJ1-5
TGTGCCAGTAGTATGTTGTTTGGGCAGGGGGCGGAAGGTAGCAATCAGCCCCAGCATTTT
CASSMLFGQGAEGSNQPQHF
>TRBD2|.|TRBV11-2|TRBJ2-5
TGTGCCAGCAGCTCGACTAGCGGGGGGGTAGAGACCCAGTACTTC
CASSSTSGGVETQYF
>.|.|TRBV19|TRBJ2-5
TGTGCCAGTAGTCCCCTAGAATACCAAGAGACCCAGTACTTC
CASSPLEYQETQYF
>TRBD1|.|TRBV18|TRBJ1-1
TGTGCCAGCTCACCACAGGGGGACAGCCAATCGAACACTGAAGCTTTCTTT
CASSPQGDSQSNTEAFF